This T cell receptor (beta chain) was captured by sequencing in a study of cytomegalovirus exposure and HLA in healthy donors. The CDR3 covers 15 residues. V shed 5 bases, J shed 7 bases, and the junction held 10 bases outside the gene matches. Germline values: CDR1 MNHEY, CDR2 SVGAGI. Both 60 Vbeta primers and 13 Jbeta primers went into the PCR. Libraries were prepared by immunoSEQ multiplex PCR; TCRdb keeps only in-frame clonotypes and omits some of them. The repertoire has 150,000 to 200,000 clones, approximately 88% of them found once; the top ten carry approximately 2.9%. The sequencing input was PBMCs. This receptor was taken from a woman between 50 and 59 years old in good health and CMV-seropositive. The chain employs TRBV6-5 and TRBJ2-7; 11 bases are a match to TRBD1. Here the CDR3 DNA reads TGTGCCAGCAGTAATACTCCGGGGACAGGGGGGGAGCAGTACTTC. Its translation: CASSNTPGTGGEQYF.